This passage covers 30 T cell receptor beta chains from one sample sequenced in a study of response to subunit inactivated influenza vaccine. TCRdb ran MiXCR on the RT-PCR reads and lists one entry per CDR3 protein. The top ten hold around 12% of the sample, which has about 480,000 distinct CDR3 sequences, around 13% seen once. The sequencing here drew on PBMCs from blood, taken more than 35 days after vaccination. Receptor source: a man aged 45-65 years who received an inactivated influenza vaccine.

The chain recombines TRBV7-2 with TRBJ2-3, with 11 bases matching TRBD2. The CDR3 sequence is 17 residues long. The germline CDR1 and CDR2 sequences are SGHTA and FQGNSA. Unmatched junction bases numbered 6, after V lost 3 bases and J lost 1 base. This CDR3 is CASSLGPLAGGTDTQYF. CDR3 nucleotide sequence: TGTGCCAGCAGCTTGGGACCACTAGCGGGGGGCACAGATACGCAGTATTTT.

The chain combines TRBV5-1 with TRBJ2-4, with a weak D call TRBD2 (6 bases). V gave up 4 bases and J gave up 0 bases, with 17 bases separating them. Germline CDR1 is SGHRS and CDR2 is YFSETQ. CDR3 length: 17 residues. The CDR3 spells CASSTGTPQSAKNIQYF. The DNA of the CDR3 is TGCGCCAGCAGCACTGGGACTCCACAGTCAGCCAAAAACATTCAGTACTTC.

This chain links TRBV12-3 or TRBV12-4 with TRBJ2-1; TRBD2 matches at 11 bases. V lost 7 bases and J lost 12; bases outside the gene matches: 11. The CDR3 covers 14 residues. This CDR3 is CASTHTSGRRGQFF. The CDR3 coding sequence is TGTGCCAGCACCCATACTAGCGGGAGAAGGGGGCAGTTCTTC.

Turning to this clonotype: At one end the junction does not follow the germline gene, possibly because of a read error. The gene calls are TRBV4-2 and TRBJ2-2; 8 bases map to TRBD2. This CDR3 spans 15 amino acids. Germline V gene sequence: CDR1 LGHNA, CDR2 YNFKEQ. The CDR3 DNA reads TGTGCCGGCAGCCAAGAACCGGGGGGGGCCGGGGAGCTGTTTTTT. Translating it yields CAGSQEPGGAGELFF.

The chain links TRBV5-1 to TRBJ2-7; 7 nucleotides line up with TRBD2. V trimming: 0 bases; J trimming: 5 bases; junction bases outside the gene matches: 2. The CDR3 length is 13 residues. Looked up from germline, CDR1 is SGHRS and CDR2 is YFSETQ. The DNA of the CDR3 is TGCGCCAGCAGCTTGGCGGGACTAAACGAGCAGTACTTC. Translating gives CASSLAGLNEQYF. The full variable domain, its missing parts supplied by reference TRBV5-1 and TRBJ2-7, is KAGVTQTPRYLIKTRGQQVTLSCSPISGHRSVSWYQQTPGQGLQFLFEYFSETQRNKGNFPGRFSGRQFSNSRSEMNVSTLELGDSALYLCASSLAGLNEQYFGPGTRLTVT.

The genes are TRBV20-1 and TRBJ2-1; TRBD2 aligns across 14 bases. The CDR3 totals 15 residues. Germline lookup yields CDR1 DFQATT and CDR2 SNEGSKA (reference sequence). Trimming removed 3 bases from V and 8 bases from J; junction bases left unmatched: 6. The CDR3: CSASGGLAGGHEQFF. In DNA, the CDR3 is TGCAGTGCTAGTGGAGGACTAGCGGGAGGCCATGAGCAGTTCTTC.

This clonotype was found a few times. J is TRBJ2-7 and V is TRBV12-3 or TRBV12-4; 9 nucleotides match TRBD2. With 5 bases clipped from V and 6 bases from J, the junction kept 5 bases outside the gene matches. CDR3 size: 13 residues. The CDR3 DNA reads as TGTGCCAGCAGTACCGGGACTAGCAGCGAGCAGTACTTC. This codes for CASSTGTSSEQYF.

Details on this clonotype: This may arise from a read error, as a much more abundant clone is one base away. J is TRBJ2-3 and V is TRBV12-3 or TRBV12-4, with a tentative D call TRBD2 (5 bases). The ends were cut back, 5 bases at V and 4 bases at J, with 10 bases in the middle. The CDR3 extends over 13 amino acids. CDR3 in DNA: TGTGCCAGCAGTACTTCTAGCCCAGATACGCAGTATTTT. This gives the protein CASSTSSPDTQYF.

This clonotype was seen only a few times. This chain joins TRBV29-1 and TRBJ1-2; the match to TRBD1 covers 9 bases. Germline lookup yields CDR1 SQVTM and CDR2 ANQGSEA. The CDR3 spans 11 residues. V shed 8 bases, J shed 6 bases, and the junction held 4 bases outside the gene matches. CDR3 bases: TGCAGCTGGCGGACAGGGGATGGCTACACCTTC. Residues: CSWRTGDGYTF.

The chain carries TRBV28 and TRBJ2-1; D is ambiguous. Deletions cut 8 bases from V and 10 bases from J, with 9 bases between. Per germline, CDR1 MDHEN and CDR2 SYDVKM. This CDR3 region has 10 residues. CDR3 protein: CASALGEQFF. The DNA for the CDR3 is TGTGCCAGCGCCCTAGGAGAGCAGTTCTTC. Full variable domain (rest looked up from reference TRBV28 and TRBJ2-1): DVKVTQSSRYLVKRTGEKVFLECVQDMDHENMFWYRQDPGLGLRLIYFSYDVKMKEKGDIPEGYSVSREKKERFSLILESASTNQTSMYLCASALGEQFFGPGTRLTVL.

This chain links TRBV4-3 with TRBJ1-2, with D uncertain. The CDR3 length is 15 residues. The germline CDR1 and CDR2 sequences are LGHNA and YSLEER. V was pared by 0 bases and J by 7 bases, with 15 bases between. The CDR3 DNA reads TGCGCCAGCAGCCAAGAAAGGTCCCACGAGGCTGGCTACACCTTC. Translating gives CASSQERSHEAGYTF.

This clonotype was seen many times. The rearrangement links TRBV18 to TRBJ2-6; 7 positions agree with TRBD1. V lost 4 bases, J lost 0 bases, and 9 bases stayed unmatched. Germline V gene lookup returns CDR1 KGHSH and CDR2 LQKENI. CDR3 length equals 18 residues. For the CDR3, the DNA is TGTGCCAGCTCACGTCCGGGACAGATATACTCTGGGGCCAACGTCCTGACTTTC. Amino acid sequence: CASSRPGQIYSGANVLTF.

The V call is TRBV20-1, the J call TRBJ1-2; 7 bases line up with TRBD1. CDR1 is DFQATT and CDR2 is SNEGSKA in the germline V gene (reference sequence). The junction had 9 bases not matched to a gene; V was cut back by 4 bases and J by 4 bases. This CDR3 region has 14 residues. The CDR3: CSATAGQVVYGYTF. DNA of the CDR3: TGCAGTGCTACCGCCGGACAGGTGGTCTATGGCTACACCTTC.

This clonotype showed up just a few times. V usage is TRBV12-3 or TRBV12-4 and J usage is TRBJ1-5, with unresolved D. The V gene lost 3 bases and the J gene lost 4 bases, with 19 bases spanning the gap. This CDR3 has 17 residues. CDR3 protein: CASSFIGLSAPNQPQHF. Written as DNA, the CDR3 is TGTGCCAGCAGTTTCATAGGTCTGTCAGCCCCTAATCAGCCCCAGCATTTT.

This chain uses TRBV6-5 with TRBJ2-4; D possibly matches TRBD1 or TRBD2 (5 bases each). CDR1 and CDR2 from the germline V gene are MNHEY and SVGAGI. Trimming took 10 bases from V and 6 from J, leaving 22 bases between them. CDR3 length equals 15 residues. The CDR3 spells CATVNGAGLSNIQYF. Here the CDR3 DNA reads TGTGCCACAGTTAACGGGGCAGGCCTCTCAAACATTCAGTACTTC.

This clonotype was found a few times. The V and J genes are TRBV30 and TRBJ1-5, with 11 bases fitting TRBD1. V lost 5 bases to trimming and J lost 4 bases; unmatched junction nucleotides: 7. The CDR3 is made up of 15 amino acids. Looked up from germline, CDR1 is GTSNPN and CDR2 is SVGIG (reference sequence). The CDR3 sequence is CAWEPGTGGNQPQHF. In nucleotides, the CDR3 is TGTGCCTGGGAACCGGGGACAGGGGGTAATCAGCCCCAGCATTTT.

This clonotype occurred a few times. This sequence joins TRBV20-1 and TRBJ2-3, with D possibly TRBD2 on 6 matching bases. The length of the CDR3 is 15 residues. The germline V gene has CDR1 DFQATT and CDR2 SNEGSKA (reference sequence). Trimming took off 0 bases at V and 4 bases at J, with 14 bases between the two ends. The CDR3 loop is CSARDLEGHADTQYF. CDR3 nucleotides: TGCAGTGCTAGAGATTTGGAGGGCCATGCAGATACGCAGTATTTT.

This clonotype has just a few counts. The chain joins TRBV6-1 to TRBJ2-1, with a possible D match to TRBD1 (5 bases). This CDR3 comprises 15 residues. The germline CDR1 and CDR2 sequences are MNHNS and SASEGT. V was shortened by 10 bases and J by 7 bases, with 23 bases between the two germline ends. The CDR3 loop reads CATQITQAGLNEQFF. In DNA, the CDR3 is TGTGCCACCCAAATCACACAGGCAGGGTTAAATGAGCAGTTCTTC.

The rearrangement uses TRBV24-1 and TRBJ2-7; weak D call: TRBD2 (6 bases). Germline V gene sequence: CDR1 KGHDR, CDR2 SFDVKD. The CDR3 loop spans 16 amino acids. V lost 3 bases and J 4 bases, leaving 18 bases between the germline ends. The CDR3, as DNA: TGTGCCACCAGTGATGCGGCGGGACGAAGTATATACGAGCAGTACTTC. It yields the protein CATSDAAGRSIYEQYF.

This clonotype was found once. This chain joins TRBV4-2 and TRBJ2-7; TRBD1 agrees at 7 bases. The CDR3 sequence is 18 residues long. V lost 5 bases and J lost 5; bases outside the gene matches: 21. Germline CDR1 is LGHNA and CDR2 is YNFKEQ. This CDR3 is CASSYQGPNRGLGNEQYF. In nucleotides, the CDR3 is TGTGCCAGCAGCTACCAAGGGCCTAACAGGGGCCTAGGGAACGAGCAGTACTTC.

This chain links TRBV28 with TRBJ2-1, with D perhaps being TRBD1 or TRBD2 (6 bases each). The CDR3 has 13 residues. Germline assignment: CDR1 MDHEN and CDR2 SYDVKM. The V end lost 6 bases, the J end lost 3 bases, and 9 bases lay between the germline ends. The CDR3 loop is CASRRGHYNEQFF. The CDR3 region has the DNA TGTGCCAGCAGGCGGGGACACTACAATGAGCAGTTCTTC. The variable domain in full, completed from reference TRBV28 and TRBJ2-1, reads DVKVTQSSRYLVKRTGEKVFLECVQDMDHENMFWYRQDPGLGLRLIYFSYDVKMKEKGDIPEGYSVSREKKERFSLILESASTNQTSMYLCASRRGHYNEQFFGPGTRLTVL.

This sequence joins TRBV7-2 and TRBJ1-2, with 8 nucleotides matching TRBD1. The ends lost 6 bases at V and 8 bases at J; junction bases unmatched: 8. CDR3 length: 13 residues. Germline V lookup: CDR1 SGHTA, CDR2 FQGNSA. CDR3 DNA sequence: TGTGCCAGCAGACCTGGACAGGGAGGAGGCTACACCTTC. Translation gives CASRPGQGGGYTF.

The J gene is TRBJ1-1, the V gene TRBV28; perhaps TRBD1 as D (5 bases). V dropped 7 bases and J dropped 11 bases, with 20 bases sitting between them. Germline V CDR1 and CDR2: MDHEN, SYDVKM. This CDR3 contains 13 residues. CDR3 loop: CASISGPGLKAFF. The CDR3 bases are TGTGCCAGCATCTCGGGACCGGGTCTAAAGGCTTTCTTT. Variable domain in full (rest from reference TRBV28 and TRBJ1-1): DVKVTQSSRYLVKRTGEKVFLECVQDMDHENMFWYRQDPGLGLRLIYFSYDVKMKEKGDIPEGYSVSREKKERFSLILESASTNQTSMYLCASISGPGLKAFFGQGTRLTVV.

The table lists this clonotype with many counts. The rearrangement uses TRBV4-2 and TRBJ2-3, with D perhaps given as TRBD1 or TRBD2 (5 bases each). CDR3 length equals 17 residues. The ends were cut back, 1 base at V and 3 bases at J, with 17 bases in the middle. Per the germline V gene, CDR1 is LGHNA and CDR2 is YNFKEQ. This CDR3 reads CASSQGGPSRGTDTQYF. DNA of the CDR3: TGTGCCAGCAGCCAAGGGGGACCTTCCCGAGGAACAGATACGCAGTATTTT.

The genes are TRBV18 and TRBJ2-1; tentative D call: TRBD1 (6 bases). Germline V gene data show CDR1 as KGHSH and CDR2 as LQKENI. CDR3 length: 13 residues. V was cut by 2 bases and J by 8 bases, with 10 bases left in between. The chain's CDR3 is CASSPMGADEQFF. Here the CDR3 DNA reads TGTGCCAGCTCACCAATGGGGGCCGATGAGCAGTTCTTC.

This clonotype has just a few counts. The rearrangement links TRBV24-1 to TRBJ2-2, with D perhaps being TRBD1 or TRBD2 (5 bases each). Germline V gene data show CDR1 as KGHDR and CDR2 as SFDVKD. V shed 4 bases and J shed 4 bases, with 15 bases lying between them. The CDR3 loop spans 16 amino acids. The CDR3 spells CATSDPGTQGTGELFF. The CDR3, as DNA: TGTGCCACCAGTGACCCAGGGACCCAAGGCACCGGGGAGCTGTTTTTT.

The J gene is TRBJ2-3, the V gene TRBV5-1, with unresolved D. The V end was cut by 1 base, the J end by 3 bases, with 12 bases between. The CDR3 is made up of 15 amino acids. Germline CDR1 reads SGHRS; CDR2 reads YFSETQ. The CDR3 DNA sequence: TGCGCCAGCAGCTTGAGTAGGGCTGGGACAGATACGCAGTATTTT. The encoded protein is CASSLSRAGTDTQYF.

The chain employs TRBV7-8 and TRBJ2-3; 10 bases map to TRBD2. From germline, CDR1 is SGHVS and CDR2 FQNEAQ. This CDR3 has 14 amino acids. With V trimmed by 9 bases and J by 5 bases, 8 bases remained unmatched. The CDR3 reads CASCPSGGLDTQYF. CDR3 sequence (DNA): TGTGCCAGTTGTCCTAGCGGGGGCCTAGATACGCAGTATTTT. The variable domain in full, completed from reference TRBV7-8 and TRBJ2-3, reads GAGVSQSPRYKVAKRGQDVALRCDPISGHVSLFWYQQALGQGPEFLTYFQNEAQLDKSGLPSDRFFAERPEGSVSTLKIQRTQQEDSAVYLCASCPSGGLDTQYFGPGTRLTVL.

In this sample, this clonotype turned up a few times. The chain joins TRBV12-3 or TRBV12-4 to TRBJ2-2, with a tentative D call TRBD2 (7 bases). The V end was cut by 6 bases, the J end by 1 base, with 12 bases between. CDR3 length: 15 residues. Written as DNA, the CDR3 is TGTGCCAGCAGACGGGGGGCCGGGAACACCGGGGAGCTGTTTTTT. Its protein product is CASRRGAGNTGELFF.

In its sample, this clonotype was seen a few times. The chain is built from TRBV5-8 and TRBJ2-7, with D perhaps TRBD2 (7 bases). The length of the CDR3 is 16 residues. The germline CDR1 and CDR2 sequences are SGHTS and YDEGEE. V shed 4 bases and J shed 1 base, with 18 bases lying between them. The CDR3: CASSPHDAGASYEQYF. Here the CDR3 DNA reads TGTGCCAGCAGCCCTCATGATGCGGGGGCTTCCTACGAGCAGTACTTC.